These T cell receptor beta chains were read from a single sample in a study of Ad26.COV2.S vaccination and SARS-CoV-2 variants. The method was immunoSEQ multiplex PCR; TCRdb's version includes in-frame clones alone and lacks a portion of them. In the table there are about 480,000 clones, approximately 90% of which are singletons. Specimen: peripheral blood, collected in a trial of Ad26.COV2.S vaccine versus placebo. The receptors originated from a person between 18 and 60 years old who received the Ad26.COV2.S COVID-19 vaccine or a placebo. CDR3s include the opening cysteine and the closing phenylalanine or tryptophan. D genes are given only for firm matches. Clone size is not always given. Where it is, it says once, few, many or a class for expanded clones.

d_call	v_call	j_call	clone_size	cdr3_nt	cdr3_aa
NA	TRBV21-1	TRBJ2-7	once	TGTGCCAGCAGCAAAGGCTGGGACAGGGGGCCCCCCTACGAGCAGTACTTC	CASSKGWDRGPPYEQYF
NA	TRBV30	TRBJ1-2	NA	TGTGCCTGGAGCCCGTGGGGGGGGAGCTATGGCTACACCTTC	CAWSPWGGSYGYTF
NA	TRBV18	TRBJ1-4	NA	TGTGCCAGCTCACCAGATCCTCAGGGTGGTGAAAAACTGTTTTTT	CASSPDPQGGEKLFF
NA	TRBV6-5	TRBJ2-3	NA	TGTGCCAGCAGTTACGGGGGCCCAGATACGCAGTATTTT	CASSYGGPDTQYF
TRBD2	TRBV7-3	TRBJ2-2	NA	TGTGCCAGCACCCAGACTAGCGGGAGGGGAACCGGGGAGCTGTTTTTT	CASTQTSGRGTGELFF
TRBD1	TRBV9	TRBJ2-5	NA	TGTGCCAGCAGCGGGACAGGGGGCGGAGAGACCCAGTACTTC	CASSGTGGGETQYF
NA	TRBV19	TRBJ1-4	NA	TGTGCCAGTAGTATCTGGCAGGGGAGTGAAAAACTGTTTTTT	CASSIWQGSEKLFF
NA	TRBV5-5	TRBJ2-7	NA	TGTGCCAGCAGTCCAGGCCAGCACGGGCGGTCCTACGAGCAGTACTTC	CASSPGQHGRSYEQYF
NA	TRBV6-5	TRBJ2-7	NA	TGTGCCAGCAGCAGGGGTTCCTACGAGCAGTACTTC	CASSRGSYEQYF
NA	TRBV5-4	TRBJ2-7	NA	TGTGCCAGCAGCCGTACAGGGATAAGCTACGAGCAGTACTTC	CASSRTGISYEQYF
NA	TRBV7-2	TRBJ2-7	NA	TGTGCCAGCAGCTTAGTCGGCAGCAGTTCCTACGAGCAGTACTTC	CASSLVGSSSYEQYF
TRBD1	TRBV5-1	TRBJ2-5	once	TGCGCCAGCAGCTTGGCCTCGACAGGGGGTGAGGAGACCCAGTACTTC	CASSLASTGGEETQYF
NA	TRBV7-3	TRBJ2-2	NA	TGTGCCAGCAGCTTAGGGGCAGGGAGTGGCGGGGAGCTGTTTTTT	CASSLGAGSGGELFF